This entry concerns a single T cell receptor (beta chain). Its antigen is not identified. The CDR3 is made up of 14 amino acids. Trimming left V 2 bases short and J 2 bases short, with 13 bases between. In germline, CDR1 is GTSNPN, CDR2 SVGIG (reference sequence). Before any sequencing was done, the ViraFEST assay used viral peptide pools to expand antigen-specific CD4+ T cells. On roughly day 10 of culture, CD4+ T cells were separated out. Two-dose BNT162b2 or mRNA-1273 vaccination was given to participants. The data originate from a study of vaccination effects on CD4 cells after COVID-19. Study outcomes and limitations: Researchers reported few convalescent patients and no early post-infection timepoints in the study.

Clones were read by immunoSEQ multiplex PCR, and TCRdb kept only the in-frame ones, dropping some. The profile shows around 24,000 clones, 81% of them singletons. The J gene is TRBJ2-7, the V gene TRBV30; D may be TRBD2 (7 bases). The source of this sequence is a human donor who received a COVID-19 vaccine. Some clones in this sample may be carry-over from other donors' samples. The sample was CD4+ T cells from PBMCs cultured with SARS-CoV-2 spike peptides, taken after COVID-19 vaccination. The CDR3 nucleotides are TGTGCCTGGAGTTCGGGGGGCTCGGCCTACGAGCAGTACGTC. As protein: CAWSSGGSAYEQYV.